This TCR beta chain originates from a study of CD8+CD57+ T cells in acquired aplastic anemia. Study background: Sorted CD4+ and CD8+ cells yielded DNA averaging around 3.5 ug. Average CD4+ read depth in healthy donors was approximately 11 million reads.

This clonotype was seen repeatedly, ten times or more. Its target is unknown. The study profiled TCR beta VDJ and CDR3 using genomic DNA as template. TCRdb reprocessed the reads with MiXCR, giving one entry per CDR3 protein. This table has about 190,000 distinct CDR3 sequences, around 50% appearing once. V lost 1 base and J lost 5; bases outside the gene matches: 3. Germline V gene sequence: CDR1 SGHKS, CDR2 YYEKEE (reference sequence). The CDR3 consists of 15 residues. The study's findings and limits: The study identified almost 30 CD8+ CDR3 sequences shared by patients and controls. Significant differences in CD8+ Simpson's diversity were not observed between patients and controls.

This TCR was recovered from a human donor in good health, serving as a control. Sequencing was carried out using sorted CD4+, CD8+, or CD8+CD57+ T cells (not recorded which) from PBMCs. This chain uses TRBV5-5 with TRBJ1-2, with TRBD1 matching over 12 bases. The CDR3 DNA reads as TGTGCCAGCAGCTTGCGGGGACAGGGGGCGTATGGCTACACCTTC. The encoded protein is CASSLRGQGAYGYTF.